The 8 T cell receptor beta chains in this list originate from one sample, sequenced in a study of cytomegalovirus exposure and HLA in healthy donors. The PCR made use of 60 Vbeta and 13 Jbeta primers. Sequencing was performed with immunoSEQ multiplex PCR; in TCRdb, only in-frame clones are kept and a portion is missing. Of approximately 150,000 clones listed, approximately 78% are singletons. The specimen sequenced was PBMCs. These receptors were taken from a woman aged 25 to 45 in good health and CMV-seropositive.

V and J are TRBV5-1 and TRBJ2-2; a weak D match, TRBD2 (5 bases). V dropped 1 base and J dropped 1 base, with 11 bases sitting between them. This CDR3 is 16 amino acids long. Germline loops: CDR1 SGHRS, CDR2 YFSETQ. CDR3 nucleotide sequence: TGCGCCAGCAGCTTGAGAGGGAGTAGGAACACCGGGGAGCTGTTTTTT. It specifies CASSLRGSRNTGELFF.

Comment on this clone: The identical CDR3 is also encoded by other nucleotide sequences in the sample. The chain employs TRBV6-5 and TRBJ2-3, with a weak D call TRBD2 (5 bases). This CDR3 contains 15 residues. The germline V and J ends were trimmed by 2 bases and 4 bases, with 13 bases remaining between them. Germline values: CDR1 MNHEY, CDR2 SVGAGI. This CDR3 reads CASSYSGLAADTQYF. Written as DNA, the CDR3 is TGTGCCAGCAGTTACAGTGGGCTAGCCGCAGATACGCAGTATTTT.

The chain has TRBV4-2 and TRBJ2-1; tentative D call: TRBD2 (6 bases). The CDR3 has 15 amino acids. Germline lookup yields CDR1 LGHNA and CDR2 YNFKEQ. Trimming left V 1 base short and J 4 bases short, with 11 bases between. The CDR3 coding sequence is TGTGCCAGCAGCCAAGGAGTAGCGGATTACAATGAGCAGTTCTTC. Translating it yields CASSQGVADYNEQFF.

The chain joins TRBV10-2 to TRBJ1-1; TRBD1 matches at 7 bases. There are 15 residues in the CDR3. Germline assignment: CDR1 WSHSY and CDR2 SAAADI. The ends lost 4 bases at V and 2 bases at J; junction bases unmatched: 7. The CDR3 loop reads CASSGLRQGNTEAFF. The DNA of the CDR3 is TGCGCCAGCAGTGGGTTAAGACAGGGAAACACTGAAGCTTTCTTT.

This chain uses TRBV4-3 with TRBJ1-1; D might be TRBD1 (5 bases). This CDR3 is built from 15 residues. CDR1 and CDR2 (germline): LGHNA, YSLEER. V lost 6 bases to trimming and J lost 0 bases, with 14 bases between them. This CDR3 reads CASRRGGVMNTEAFF. For the CDR3, the DNA is TGCGCCAGCAGGCGAGGAGGGGTCATGAACACTGAAGCTTTCTTT.

This clone was detected only once. At one boundary the junction diverges from the germline segment, which might be a read error. This chain joins TRBV19 and TRBJ1-1; D unclear. Germline assignment: CDR1 LNHDA and CDR2 SQIVND (reference sequence). This CDR3 comprises 13 residues. The CDR3 loop reads CASRIGPRHEAFF. The CDR3 DNA sequence: TGTGCCAGTAGAATAGGGCCCCGCCATGAAGCTTTCTTT.

The chain joins TRBV27 to TRBJ2-4; TRBD1 might be the D (6 bases). Germline values: CDR1 MNHEY, CDR2 SMNVEV (reference sequence). The V end lost 3 bases, the J end lost 4 bases, and 13 bases lay between the germline ends. The length of the CDR3 is 15 residues. CDR3 nucleotide sequence: TGTGCCAGCAGTTTGCTCGAGGGGACAAAAAACATTCAGTACTTC. As protein: CASSLLEGTKNIQYF.

The J gene is TRBJ1-1, the V gene TRBV28; D possibly corresponds to TRBD1 (5 bases). Trimming pared 7 bases from V and 4 bases from J, leaving 10 bases between. Germline-derived CDR1 and CDR2 are MDHEN and SYDVKM. The CDR3 runs 12 residues. The CDR3 coding sequence is TGTGCCAGCATTTCTAGGGGCACTGAAGCTTTCTTT. Its protein product is CASISRGTEAFF. The full variable domain, with the rest looked up from reference TRBV28 and TRBJ1-1, is DVKVTQSSRYLVKRTGEKVFLECVQDMDHENMFWYRQDPGLGLRLIYFSYDVKMKEKGDIPEGYSVSREKKERFSLILESASTNQTSMYLCASISRGTEAFFGQGTRLTVV.